One sample yielded the 17 T cell receptor beta chains listed below, sequenced in a study of regulatory T cells in long-lasting Graves disease (dated by TCRdb to the early 2020s). The time point label, as the study defines it: persistent/refractory GD, antithyroid drugs over 5 years with positive TRAb. RNA was extracted from PBMCs in TRIzol for both TCR sequencing and RNA sequencing. Libraries were made using multiplex PCR. Sequencing instrument: Illumina HiSeq 4000. CDR3 regions were amplified by Arm-PCR with iRepertoire HTBI primers to construct TCR beta libraries. Through fastp at Q25 and MiXCR, TCRdb rebuilt clones from the public reads, retaining in-frame beta chains. Rows with a matching CDR3 protein are joined into one entry that keeps the most common DNA and genes. The sample profile shows 250,000 to 300,000 distinct CDR3 sequences; around 21% of them were found once. The top ten hold just over 55% of the sample.

The specimen comprised peripheral blood mononuclear cells (PBMCs), sampled when the disease was refractory, from a patient treated with antithyroid drugs. The source is a female donor with Graves disease.

The J gene is TRBJ2-3, the V gene TRBV7-6, with TRBD2 as a possible D gene (6 bases). Trimming cost V 3 bases and J 0 bases, with 31 bases left between them. CDR1 is SGHVS and CDR2 is FNYEAQ in the germline V gene. CDR3 size: 22 residues. CDR3 protein: CASSLGTEDPQLQAASTDTQYF. The DNA of the CDR3 is TGTGCCAGCAGCTTGGGGACTGAGGACCCCCAGCTGCAAGCGGCTAGCACAGATACGCAGTATTTT.

This clonotype was seen ten or more times. V gene TRBV29-1 combines with J gene TRBJ2-7; a possible D gene is TRBD1 (6 bases). Germline V lookup: CDR1 SQVTM, CDR2 ANQGSEA. V dropped 3 bases and J dropped 2 bases, with 11 bases sitting between them. The CDR3 consists of 13 residues. CDR3 loop: CSVEGQGTYEQYF. CDR3 sequence (DNA): TGCAGCGTTGAGGGGCAGGGGACCTACGAGCAGTACTTC.

This clonotype has a handful of counts. A single base separates this from a much larger clone, so it may be a read error. The V and J genes are TRBV20-1 and TRBJ1-2; D remains ambiguous. The CDR3 contains 11 residues. From germline, CDR1 is DFQATT and CDR2 SNEGSKA (reference sequence). The CDR3 here is CSARGNYGFTF. For the CDR3, the DNA is TGCAGTGCTAGAGGGAACTATGGCTTCACCTTC.

The chain couples TRBV30 to TRBJ1-2; TRBD1 matches 9 bases. In germline, CDR1 is GTSNPN, CDR2 SVGIG (reference sequence). Trimming cost V 5 bases and J 8 bases; bases outside gene matches: 9. There are 13 residues in the CDR3. This CDR3 is CAWGTGTGRGYTF. CDR3 in DNA: TGTGCCTGGGGAACCGGGACAGGGAGAGGCTACACCTTC.

The chain couples TRBV4-3 to TRBJ1-1; 8 bases are a match to TRBD1. Trimming removed 0 bases from V and 4 bases from J; junction bases left unmatched: 4. This CDR3 contains 15 residues. The germline V gene has CDR1 LGHNA and CDR2 YSLEER. The CDR3 nucleotides read TGCGCCAGCAGCCAAGATCAGGGGGCCGCCACTGAAGCTTTCTTT. It yields the protein CASSQDQGAATEAFF.

This clonotype was picked up a small number of times. The genes are TRBV27 and TRBJ1-2, with a tentative D call TRBD1 (5 bases). The CDR3 totals 13 residues. The V gene lost 1 base and the J gene lost 8 bases, with 11 bases spanning the gap. Germline-derived CDR1 and CDR2 are MNHEY and SMNVEV (reference sequence). The CDR3 coding sequence is TGTGCCAGCAGTTTATTTCAGGGACGGGGCTACACCTTC. This translates into CASSLFQGRGYTF.

This clonotype was seen a handful of times. The chain recombines TRBV7-9 with TRBJ2-4; D is perhaps TRBD1 or TRBD2 (5 bases each). Germline-derived CDR1 and CDR2 are SEHNR and FQNEAQ (reference sequence). V lost 2 bases and J 14 bases, leaving 16 bases between the germline ends. The CDR3 totals 13 residues. CDR3 region: CASSLITRRGKYF. CDR3 nucleotides: TGTGCCAGCAGCTTAATTACTAGAAGGGGAAAGTACTTC. Looking up the rest from reference TRBV7-9 and TRBJ2-4 gives the full variable domain: DTGVSQNPRHKITKRGQNVTFRCDPISEHNRLYWYRQTLGQGPEFLTYFQNEAQLEKSRLLSDRFSAERPKGSFSTLEIQRTEQGDSAMYLCASSLITRRGKYFGAGTRLSVL.

This clonotype showed up many times. In DNA, the CDR3 is TGTGCCAGCAGGGACAGGGGGCGGTCTGGCTACACCTTC. It translates to CASRDRGRSGYTF. The chain recombines TRBV28 with TRBJ1-2; 11 bases are a match to TRBD1. Losses at the gene ends were 6 bases for V and 7 bases for J; bases not matched to a gene: 4. CDR3 length equals 13 residues. The V gene's germline CDR1 is MDHEN and CDR2 SYDVKM.

The chain recombines TRBV5-1 with TRBJ2-3; no reliable D call. Germline V gene sequence: CDR1 SGHRS, CDR2 YFSETQ. V lost 0 bases and J 2 bases, leaving 7 bases between the germline ends. The CDR3 is 14 amino acids. The CDR3 bases are TGCGCCAGCAGCTTGGGGATCGTCACAGATACGCAGTATTTT. It yields the protein CASSLGIVTDTQYF.

This clonotype was picked up many times. This chain links TRBV28 with TRBJ1-6; TRBD1 is a possible D gene (6 bases). The germline V gene encodes CDR1 MDHEN and CDR2 SYDVKM. This CDR3 comprises 17 residues. Trimming removed 4 bases from V and 4 bases from J, with 17 bases in between. CDR3 DNA: TGTGCCAGCAGTTCGCAAACCTGGACAGCTTATAATTCACCCCTCCACTTT. Its translation is CASSSQTWTAYNSPLHF.

This clonotype has just a few counts. The rearrangement uses TRBV5-1 and TRBJ1-5, with 7 bases identical to TRBD1. The CDR3 totals 15 residues. V shed 8 bases and J 0 bases; nucleotides not matched to a gene: 8. In germline, CDR1 is SGHRS, CDR2 YFSETQ. CDR3 loop: CASRDSPYSNQPQHF. Written as DNA, the CDR3 is TGCGCCAGTCGGGACAGCCCTTATAGCAATCAGCCCCAGCATTTT.

This clonotype has ten or more counts. The V gene is TRBV28, the J gene TRBJ2-7; D perhaps matches TRBD1 (6 bases). The germline V gene encodes CDR1 MDHEN and CDR2 SYDVKM. CDR3 length: 15 amino acids. V lost 5 bases and J lost 5, with 19 bases in between. The CDR3 region is CASSGVSGPGDEQYF. The DNA of the CDR3 is TGTGCCAGCAGTGGTGTATCCGGGCCAGGGGACGAGCAGTACTTC.

For this clonotype: A much larger clonotype is one base distant, so this may be a read error. The CDR3 is CAGRKTTGQLFF. The CDR3, as DNA: TGTGCCGGCCGAAAGACCACGGGACAGCTGTTTTTT. This sequence joins TRBV6-2 or TRBV6-3 and TRBJ1-4; TRBD1 agrees at 7 bases. CDR1 is MNHEY and CDR2 is SVGEGT in the germline V gene. The CDR3 is made up of 12 amino acids. The V segment lost 11 bases and the J segment 14 bases; nucleotides outside the gene matches: 14.

This clonotype was seen a handful of times. The chain has TRBV30 and TRBJ2-2, with D maybe TRBD2 (5 bases). Germline assignment: CDR1 GTSNPN and CDR2 SVGIG (reference sequence). The V end was cut by 4 bases, the J end by 5 bases, with 8 bases between. CDR3 length: 12 residues. The CDR3 loop reads CAWTPGTGELFF. CDR3 coding DNA: TGTGCCTGGACCCCGGGGACCGGGGAGCTGTTTTTT. Full variable domain (missing parts from reference TRBV30 and TRBJ2-2): SQTIHQWPATLVQPVGSPLSLECTVEGTSNPNLYWYRQAAGRGLQLLFYSVGIGQISSEVPQNLSASRPQDRQFILSSKKLLLSDSGFYLCAWTPGTGELFFGEGSRLTVL.

The V call is TRBV9, the J call TRBJ2-5; TRBD1 matches at 7 bases. The CDR3 has 14 residues. Looked up from germline, CDR1 is SGDLS and CDR2 is YYNGEE. Trimming took 3 bases from V and 2 from J; bases not matched to a gene: 4. The CDR3 protein is CASSAGQAQETQYF. DNA of the CDR3: TGTGCCAGCAGCGCCGGACAGGCTCAAGAGACCCAGTACTTC.

In the case of this clonotype: The junction departs from the called germline gene at one end, perhaps through a read error. The chain uses TRBV7-7 and TRBJ2-1; the D call may be TRBD1 or TRBD2 (5 bases each). The germline V gene encodes CDR1 SSHAT and CDR2 FNYEAQ (reference sequence). CDR3 size: 13 residues. CDR3: CASSWDDNNEQFF. CDR3 bases: TGTGCTAGCAGCTGGGACGACAACAATGAGCAGTTCTTC.

This clonotype has more than one count but fewer than ten. V gene TRBV6-1 combines with J gene TRBJ2-7; 7 bases line up with TRBD1. Trimming took 6 bases from V and 5 from J; bases not matched to a gene: 7. The CDR3 spans 13 residues. Germline CDR1 MNHNS, CDR2 SASEGT. The CDR3 loop is CASRTPGTDEQYF. CDR3 DNA: TGTGCCAGCAGAACTCCCGGGACAGACGAGCAGTACTTC.